These T cell receptor beta chains were read from a single sample in a study of blood T cell repertoires in COVID-19. Using immunoSEQ multiplex PCR, the repertoire was profiled, and TCRdb retains in-frame clones only, with some absent. Among 150,000 to 200,000 clones listed, roughly 82% were seen once. The sample was PBMCs or T cells enriched from blood (not recorded which). The receptors were gathered from a woman aged 60-75 years with acute COVID-19. Both conserved end residues are part of each CDR3. The order of the fields is J gene, V gene, D gene, clone size, CDR3 protein, CDR3 DNA. The D gene is left open where the match is weak. Clone size appears in some rows only: once, few, many, or a class for an expanded clone.

j_gene: TRBJ2-2
v_gene: TRBV6-2/TRBV6-3
d_gene: -
abundance: -
CDR3aa: CASSRQDLNTGELFF
CDR3nt: TGTGCCAGCAGCCGACAGGACCTGAACACCGGGGAGCTGTTTTTT

j_gene: TRBJ1-3
v_gene: TRBV18
d_gene: -
abundance: -
CDR3aa: CASSLGPRSGNTIYF
CDR3nt: TGTGCCAGCTCCCTTGGCCCCCGCTCTGGAAACACCATATATTTT

j_gene: TRBJ1-1
v_gene: TRBV2
d_gene: -
abundance: -
CDR3aa: CASRDLGKGLNTEAFF
CDR3nt: TGTGCCAGCAGGGATCTCGGGAAAGGGTTGAACACTGAAGCTTTCTTT

j_gene: TRBJ1-6
v_gene: TRBV3-1/TRBV3-2
d_gene: TRBD1
abundance: -
CDR3aa: CASSLRDSSSYNSPLHF
CDR3nt: TGTGCCAGCAGCCTTCGGGACAGCAGCTCCTATAATTCACCCCTCCACTTT

j_gene: TRBJ1-1
v_gene: TRBV6-5
d_gene: -
abundance: -
CDR3aa: CASTKGLMNTEAFF
CDR3nt: TGTGCCAGCACGAAGGGGCTTATGAACACTGAAGCTTTCTTT

j_gene: TRBJ2-3
v_gene: TRBV2
d_gene: -
abundance: -
CDR3aa: CASSEETGVSTDTQYF
CDR3nt: TGTGCCAGCAGTGAGGAGACGGGGGTTAGCACAGATACGCAGTATTTT

j_gene: TRBJ1-6
v_gene: TRBV30
d_gene: -
abundance: -
CDR3aa: CAWRYRDIKFVPLHF
CDR3nt: TGTGCCTGGAGATACCGGGACATCAAGTTTGTCCCCCTCCACTTT

j_gene: TRBJ1-3
v_gene: TRBV28
d_gene: TRBD1
abundance: -
CDR3aa: CASSLRDRGNTIYF
CDR3nt: TGTGCCAGCAGTTTACGGGACAGGGGAAACACCATATATTTT

j_gene: TRBJ1-5
v_gene: TRBV2
d_gene: -
abundance: -
CDR3aa: CASSRQDNSNQPQHF
CDR3nt: TGTGCCAGCAGTAGACAGGATAATAGCAATCAGCCCCAGCATTTT

j_gene: TRBJ2-3
v_gene: TRBV7-9
d_gene: -
abundance: -
CDR3aa: CASSFGERMDTQYF
CDR3nt: TGTGCCAGCAGCTTTGGGGAGAGGATGGATACGCAGTATTTT

j_gene: TRBJ2-3
v_gene: TRBV5-8
d_gene: TRBD1
abundance: few
CDR3aa: CASSRGQLDTQYF
CDR3nt: TGTGCCAGCTCTAGGGGACAGCTAGATACGCAGTATTTT

j_gene: TRBJ2-7
v_gene: TRBV3-1/TRBV3-2
d_gene: TRBD2
abundance: -
CDR3aa: CASRNEARTSGRKRPDYEQYF
CDR3nt: TGTGCCAGCAGAAACGAGGCAAGGACTAGCGGGAGAAAACGGCCGGACTACGAGCAGTACTTC

j_gene: TRBJ1-6
v_gene: TRBV27
d_gene: -
abundance: -
CDR3aa: CASSPGTAPLHF
CDR3nt: TGTGCCAGCAGTCCGGGGACTGCACCCCTCCACTTT

j_gene: TRBJ2-7
v_gene: TRBV10-3
d_gene: -
abundance: once
CDR3aa: CAISVAQTGTSSYEQYF
CDR3nt: TGTGCCATCAGTGTCGCGCAGACAGGCACGAGCTCCTACGAGCAGTACTTC

j_gene: TRBJ1-4
v_gene: TRBV5-8
d_gene: TRBD1
abundance: -
CDR3aa: CASTTRDRGANEKLFF
CDR3nt: TGTGCCAGCACCACCCGGGACAGGGGAGCTAATGAAAAACTGTTTTTT

j_gene: TRBJ1-4
v_gene: TRBV29-1
d_gene: -
abundance: -
CDR3aa: CSVQRTVGNEKLFF
CDR3nt: TGCAGCGTCCAACGGACAGTGGGGAATGAAAAACTGTTTTTT

j_gene: TRBJ1-1
v_gene: TRBV10-3
d_gene: TRBD1
abundance: -
CDR3aa: CAISESQDRDEAFF
CDR3nt: TGTGCCATCAGTGAGTCGCAGGACAGGGATGAAGCTTTCTTT

j_gene: TRBJ1-1
v_gene: TRBV28
d_gene: -
abundance: -
CDR3aa: CASRRGTMNTEAFF
CDR3nt: TGTGCCAGCCGGCGAGGAACAATGAACACTGAAGCTTTCTTT

j_gene: TRBJ2-3
v_gene: TRBV7-2
d_gene: -
abundance: -
CDR3aa: CASSSPADTQYF
CDR3nt: TGTGCCAGCAGCTCCCCTGCAGATACGCAGTATTTT

j_gene: TRBJ1-1
v_gene: TRBV24-1
d_gene: TRBD1
abundance: -
CDR3aa: CATSDFTRTGNTEAFF
CDR3nt: TGTGCCACCAGTGATTTTACGAGGACAGGGAACACTGAAGCTTTCTTT

j_gene: TRBJ2-2
v_gene: TRBV25-1
d_gene: -
abundance: -
CDR3aa: CASSAYRDTGELFF
CDR3nt: TGTGCCAGTTCCGCCTACAGGGACACCGGGGAGCTGTTTTTT

j_gene: TRBJ1-2
v_gene: TRBV18
d_gene: -
abundance: -
CDR3aa: CASSDRQNYGYTF
CDR3nt: TGTGCCAGCTCGGACCGACAGAACTATGGCTACACCTTC

j_gene: TRBJ1-4
v_gene: TRBV18
d_gene: -
abundance: once
CDR3aa: CASSPDYTAVEKLFF
CDR3nt: TGTGCCAGCTCACCTGACTACACGGCGGTTGAAAAACTGTTTTTT

j_gene: TRBJ2-5
v_gene: TRBV29-1
d_gene: TRBD2
abundance: -
CDR3aa: CSAGGREETQYF
CDR3nt: TGCAGCGCCGGGGGGAGGGAAGAGACCCAGTACTTC

j_gene: TRBJ1-2
v_gene: TRBV6-5
d_gene: -
abundance: -
CDR3aa: CASSNPGANYGYTF
CDR3nt: TGTGCCAGCAGTAACCCTGGAGCTAACTATGGCTACACCTTC

j_gene: TRBJ2-7
v_gene: TRBV27
d_gene: -
abundance: once
CDR3aa: CASTYFRAGSSYEQYF
CDR3nt: TGTGCCAGCACCTATTTCAGGGCAGGCAGCTCCTACGAGCAGTACTTC

j_gene: TRBJ1-2
v_gene: TRBV27
d_gene: -
abundance: -
CDR3aa: CASSLTHLQGYTF
CDR3nt: TGTGCCAGCAGTTTAACGCACCTGCAGGGCTACACCTTC

j_gene: TRBJ2-1
v_gene: TRBV7-9
d_gene: TRBD2
abundance: -
CDR3aa: CASSLLGTSGRAEQFF
CDR3nt: TGTGCCAGCAGCTTGCTCGGGACTAGCGGGAGGGCCGAGCAGTTCTTC

j_gene: TRBJ1-2
v_gene: TRBV9
d_gene: TRBD1
abundance: -
CDR3aa: CASSVVDRGNGYTF
CDR3nt: TGTGCCAGCAGCGTAGTAGACAGGGGGAATGGCTACACCTTC

j_gene: TRBJ2-3
v_gene: TRBV12-5
d_gene: TRBD1
abundance: once
CDR3aa: CASRTGLTDTQYF
CDR3nt: TGTGCTAGCCGGACAGGGCTAACAGATACGCAGTATTTT

j_gene: TRBJ2-1
v_gene: TRBV6-5
d_gene: -
abundance: -
CDR3aa: CASSIGGPNEQFF
CDR3nt: TGTGCCAGCAGTATAGGAGGGCCGAATGAGCAGTTCTTC

j_gene: TRBJ1-1
v_gene: TRBV7-8
d_gene: TRBD1
abundance: -
CDR3aa: CASSPRDRGLWTEAFF
CDR3nt: TGTGCCAGCAGCCCAAGGGACAGGGGTTTGTGGACTGAAGCTTTCTTT

j_gene: TRBJ2-3
v_gene: TRBV6-5
d_gene: -
abundance: -
CDR3aa: CASSPSQENTQYF
CDR3nt: TGTGCCAGCAGCCCCTCACAGGAGAATACGCAGTATTTT

j_gene: TRBJ1-4
v_gene: TRBV6-5
d_gene: -
abundance: -
CDR3aa: CASEGATNEKLFF
CDR3nt: TGTGCCAGCGAGGGCGCAACTAATGAAAAACTGTTTTTT

j_gene: TRBJ1-1
v_gene: TRBV27
d_gene: -
abundance: -
CDR3aa: CASSPMGGAEAFF
CDR3nt: TGTGCCAGCAGCCCTATGGGGGGAGCTGAAGCTTTCTTT

j_gene: TRBJ2-5
v_gene: TRBV2
d_gene: TRBD1
abundance: -
CDR3aa: CASRPKGAETQYF
CDR3nt: TGTGCCAGCAGGCCTAAGGGGGCAGAGACCCAGTACTTC

j_gene: TRBJ2-1
v_gene: TRBV10-2
d_gene: TRBD2
abundance: -
CDR3aa: CASSGSAGARNEQFF
CDR3nt: TGCGCCAGCAGCGGTTCGGCGGGAGCTAGGAATGAGCAGTTCTTC

j_gene: TRBJ2-5
v_gene: TRBV5-1
d_gene: TRBD1
abundance: once
CDR3aa: CASSSGTRQGGETQYF
CDR3nt: TGCGCCAGCAGCTCCGGAACCAGACAGGGGGGAGAGACCCAGTACTTC

j_gene: TRBJ1-1
v_gene: TRBV7-9
d_gene: -
abundance: -
CDR3aa: CASSASGLGTEAFF
CDR3nt: TGTGCCAGCAGCGCATCAGGGTTGGGCACTGAAGCTTTCTTT

j_gene: TRBJ1-2
v_gene: TRBV18
d_gene: TRBD1
abundance: once
CDR3aa: CASSYTGTGLTNYGYTF
CDR3nt: TGTGCCAGCTCATACACCGGGACAGGGCTTACTAACTATGGCTACACCTTC

j_gene: TRBJ2-2
v_gene: TRBV24-1
d_gene: -
abundance: -
CDR3aa: CATSVGGTGELFF
CDR3nt: TGTGCCACCAGTGTAGGGGGCACCGGGGAGCTGTTTTTT

j_gene: TRBJ2-5
v_gene: TRBV10-1
d_gene: -
abundance: -
CDR3aa: CASSGTGYQETQYF
CDR3nt: TGCGCCAGCAGTGGGACGGGATACCAGGAGACCCAGTACTTC

j_gene: TRBJ2-5
v_gene: TRBV18
d_gene: -
abundance: -
CDR3aa: CASSLAGTGQETQYF
CDR3nt: TGTGCCAGCTCACTAGCAGGGACTGGCCAAGAGACCCAGTACTTC

j_gene: TRBJ1-4
v_gene: TRBV7-2
d_gene: -
abundance: once
CDR3aa: CASSNRAGKKLFF
CDR3nt: TGTGCCAGCAGCAATAGGGCGGGTAAAAAACTGTTTTTT

j_gene: TRBJ2-7
v_gene: TRBV23-1
d_gene: TRBD1
abundance: -
CDR3aa: CASSQSRLYRGRTRYF
CDR3nt: TGCGCCAGCAGTCAATCGAGGTTATATAGGGGGCGCACACGGTACTTC

j_gene: TRBJ2-1
v_gene: TRBV6-2/TRBV6-3
d_gene: -
abundance: -
CDR3aa: CASSYSLGAYEQFF
CDR3nt: TGTGCCAGCAGTTACTCGTTGGGGGCCTATGAGCAGTTCTTC

j_gene: TRBJ1-2
v_gene: TRBV5-1
d_gene: TRBD1
abundance: -
CDR3aa: CASSPDRVYYGYTF
CDR3nt: TGCGCCAGCAGCCCGGACAGGGTGTACTATGGCTACACCTTC

j_gene: TRBJ2-2
v_gene: TRBV24-1
d_gene: -
abundance: -
CDR3aa: CATREGGELFF
CDR3nt: TGTGCCACCAGGGAGGGAGGGGAGCTGTTTTTT

j_gene: TRBJ2-3
v_gene: TRBV28
d_gene: -
abundance: -
CDR3aa: CASSLAGSGTDTQYF
CDR3nt: TGTGCCAGCAGCCTCGCGGGGTCTGGCACAGATACGCAGTATTTT

j_gene: TRBJ2-6
v_gene: TRBV6-1
d_gene: -
abundance: -
CDR3aa: CASFLISGANVLTF
CDR3nt: TGTGCCAGCTTCTTAATATCTGGGGCCAACGTCCTGACTTTC

j_gene: TRBJ1-5
v_gene: TRBV24-1
d_gene: TRBD1
abundance: -
CDR3aa: CATSDGGQNQPQHF
CDR3nt: TGTGCCACCAGTGATGGGGGACAGAATCAGCCCCAGCATTTT

j_gene: TRBJ1-2
v_gene: TRBV7-9
d_gene: -
abundance: -
CDR3aa: CASADPGGKNYGYTF
CDR3nt: TGTGCCAGCGCCGACCCCGGGGGAAAAAACTATGGCTACACCTTC

j_gene: TRBJ1-2
v_gene: TRBV12-3/TRBV12-4
d_gene: -
abundance: -
CDR3aa: CASSLGQGNGYTF
CDR3nt: TGTGCCAGCAGTTTAGGGCAGGGGAATGGCTACACCTTC

j_gene: TRBJ1-2
v_gene: TRBV15
d_gene: TRBD1
abundance: few
CDR3aa: CATSRGGTGSYGYTF
CDR3nt: TGTGCCACCAGCAGAGGTGGGACAGGGTCATATGGCTACACCTTC

j_gene: TRBJ1-2
v_gene: TRBV6-5
d_gene: -
abundance: -
CDR3aa: CASSTPGSGGGGYTF
CDR3nt: TGTGCCAGCAGCACGCCTGGTAGCGGAGGCGGTGGCTACACCTTC

j_gene: TRBJ1-4
v_gene: TRBV4-3
d_gene: -
abundance: -
CDR3aa: CASSHLGGTRDEKLFF
CDR3nt: TGCGCCAGCAGCCACCTCGGCGGCACCCGGGATGAAAAACTGTTTTTT

j_gene: TRBJ2-5
v_gene: TRBV3-1/TRBV3-2
d_gene: -
abundance: -
CDR3aa: CASSQALQETQYF
CDR3nt: TGTGCCAGCAGCCAAGCACTCCAAGAGACCCAGTACTTC